Listed below are T cell receptor beta chains from one sample, sequenced in a study of blood T cell repertoires in COVID-19. The assay was immunoSEQ multiplex PCR, and TCRdb's table has in-frame clones only and misses some. The sample includes about 57,000 clones, about nine tenths of them seen just once. Material: peripheral blood. These receptor sequences come from a woman of 80 years or more with COVID-19, enrolled during active disease. Each CDR3 is given with its conserved first and last residue. Each record gives: J gene, D gene, clone size, V gene, CDR3 protein, CDR3 DNA. D genes are given only for firm matches. For some rows the clone size is stated as once, few or many, or as a class when expanded; others skip it.

J gene: TRBJ2-2; D gene: .; clone size: .; V gene: TRBV5-1; CDR3 protein: CASSPQGYTGELFF; CDR3 DNA: TGCGCCAGCAGCCCGCAGGGTTACACCGGGGAGCTGTTTTTT
J gene: TRBJ1-5; D gene: TRBD1; clone size: .; V gene: TRBV7-9; CDR3 protein: CASSPGGLNQPQHF; CDR3 DNA: TGTGCCAGCAGCCCAGGGGGTTTAAATCAGCCCCAGCATTTT
J gene: TRBJ1-2; D gene: TRBD1; clone size: .; V gene: TRBV7-9; CDR3 protein: CASSPRGQGDFNYGYTF; CDR3 DNA: TGTGCCAGCAGCCCGAGGGGACAGGGGGATTTTAACTATGGCTACACCTTC
J gene: TRBJ1-1; D gene: TRBD1; clone size: .; V gene: TRBV19; CDR3 protein: CASSIFPPGTGTEAFF; CDR3 DNA: TGTGCCAGTAGTATTTTTCCCCCCGGGACAGGGACTGAAGCTTTCTTT
J gene: TRBJ2-5; D gene: .; clone size: .; V gene: TRBV10-2; CDR3 protein: CASSESLLQETQYF; CDR3 DNA: TGCGCCAGCAGTGAGAGCCTCCTCCAAGAGACCCAGTACTTC
J gene: TRBJ2-3; D gene: TRBD2; clone size: .; V gene: TRBV7-8; CDR3 protein: CASSPWTSRADTQYF; CDR3 DNA: TGTGCCAGCAGCCCCTGGACTAGCCGCGCAGATACGCAGTATTTT
J gene: TRBJ2-2; D gene: .; clone size: .; V gene: TRBV6-2/TRBV6-3; CDR3 protein: CASSSGLRATGELFF; CDR3 DNA: TGTGCCAGCAGTTCAGGACTTAGGGCCACCGGGGAGCTGTTTTTT
J gene: TRBJ1-2; D gene: TRBD1; clone size: .; V gene: TRBV6-6; CDR3 protein: CASLTGDYGYTF; CDR3 DNA: TGTGCCAGCCTTACAGGGGACTATGGCTACACCTTC
J gene: TRBJ2-5; D gene: TRBD2; clone size: .; V gene: TRBV2; CDR3 protein: CASKWTSGPPQETQYF; CDR3 DNA: TGTGCCAGCAAGTGGACTAGCGGGCCCCCCCAAGAGACCCAGTACTTC
J gene: TRBJ2-5; D gene: .; clone size: .; V gene: TRBV19; CDR3 protein: CASSRQGLGETQYF; CDR3 DNA: TGTGCCAGTAGTAGGCAGGGCCTGGGGGAGACCCAGTACTTC
J gene: TRBJ2-3; D gene: TRBD1; clone size: .; V gene: TRBV6-5; CDR3 protein: CASSSTGQRTDTQYF; CDR3 DNA: TGTGCCAGCAGTTCGACAGGGCAACGCACAGATACGCAGTATTTT
J gene: TRBJ2-5; D gene: TRBD1; clone size: .; V gene: TRBV18; CDR3 protein: CASSPRGQKETQYF; CDR3 DNA: TGTGCCAGCTCACCAAGGGGGCAGAAAGAGACCCAGTACTTC
J gene: TRBJ1-4; D gene: .; clone size: .; V gene: TRBV11-2; CDR3 protein: CASSLLGRVATNEKLFF; CDR3 DNA: TGTGCCAGCAGCTTATTGGGCAGGGTAGCAACTAATGAAAAACTGTTTTTT
J gene: TRBJ2-1; D gene: TRBD2; clone size: few; V gene: TRBV4-1; CDR3 protein: CASSQDERGPYYNEQFF; CDR3 DNA: TGCGCCAGCAGCCAAGATGAGCGGGGGCCCTATTACAATGAGCAGTTCTTC
J gene: TRBJ1-2; D gene: .; clone size: .; V gene: TRBV6-1; CDR3 protein: CASSEAPRQTDYGYTF; CDR3 DNA: TGTGCCAGCAGTGAAGCTCCCAGACAGACCGACTATGGCTACACCTTC
J gene: TRBJ1-1; D gene: TRBD1; clone size: .; V gene: TRBV3-1/TRBV3-2; CDR3 protein: CASSPFPGTGGFTEAFF; CDR3 DNA: TGTGCCAGCAGCCCTTTTCCCGGGACAGGGGGATTTACTGAAGCTTTCTTT
J gene: TRBJ2-2; D gene: TRBD2; clone size: .; V gene: TRBV7-9; CDR3 protein: CASSRSSGGRSTGELFF; CDR3 DNA: TGTGCCAGCAGCAGATCTAGCGGGGGGAGGAGCACCGGGGAGCTGTTTTTT
J gene: TRBJ2-2; D gene: TRBD2; clone size: .; V gene: TRBV2; CDR3 protein: CASSEGRLATGELFF; CDR3 DNA: TGTGCCAGCAGTGAAGGGCGACTAGCGACCGGGGAGCTGTTTTTT
J gene: TRBJ2-5; D gene: TRBD2; clone size: .; V gene: TRBV7-9; CDR3 protein: CASSSLIAGGRRTQYF; CDR3 DNA: TGTGCCAGCAGCTCCCTTATAGCGGGGGGTCGGCGGACCCAGTACTTC
J gene: TRBJ1-4; D gene: TRBD1; clone size: .; V gene: TRBV7-2; CDR3 protein: CASSLDQGVNEKLFF; CDR3 DNA: TGTGCCAGCAGCTTAGACCAGGGGGTTAATGAAAAACTGTTTTTT
J gene: TRBJ2-5; D gene: .; clone size: .; V gene: TRBV6-5; CDR3 protein: CASKPEQGGRGTQYF; CDR3 DNA: TGTGCCAGCAAGCCCGAACAGGGTGGTCGTGGGACCCAGTACTTC
J gene: TRBJ2-7; D gene: .; clone size: .; V gene: TRBV5-1; CDR3 protein: CASSLVSQGNGEQYF; CDR3 DNA: TGCGCCAGCAGCTTGGTTAGCCAGGGAAACGGAGAGCAGTACTTC
J gene: TRBJ2-1; D gene: .; clone size: once; V gene: TRBV2; CDR3 protein: CASRRDRNYNEQFF; CDR3 DNA: TGTGCCAGCAGGCGAGACAGAAACTACAATGAGCAGTTCTTC
J gene: TRBJ1-2; D gene: .; clone size: .; V gene: TRBV28; CDR3 protein: CASALQGAGYGYTF; CDR3 DNA: TGTGCCAGCGCGCTACAAGGGGCGGGGTATGGCTACACCTTC
J gene: TRBJ1-6; D gene: .; clone size: .; V gene: TRBV15; CDR3 protein: CATSRTLRGSSYNSPLHF; CDR3 DNA: TGTGCCACCAGCAGAACCCTCAGGGGCAGCTCCTATAATTCACCCCTCCACTTT
J gene: TRBJ1-4; D gene: TRBD1; clone size: few; V gene: TRBV15; CDR3 protein: CATSTRTGGGLGEKLFF; CDR3 DNA: TGTGCCACCAGCACCCGGACAGGCGGCGGCCTCGGTGAAAAACTGTTTTTT
J gene: TRBJ1-2; D gene: .; clone size: .; V gene: TRBV6-2/TRBV6-3; CDR3 protein: CASSDRGIYGYTF; CDR3 DNA: TGTGCCAGCAGTGATCGAGGGATCTATGGCTACACCTTC
J gene: TRBJ2-5; D gene: .; clone size: once; V gene: TRBV6-5; CDR3 protein: CASSQVRVAETQYF; CDR3 DNA: TGTGCCAGCAGCCAAGTCAGGGTCGCAGAGACCCAGTACTTC
J gene: TRBJ1-2; D gene: .; clone size: .; V gene: TRBV6-5; CDR3 protein: CASRPEWYGYTF; CDR3 DNA: TGTGCCAGCAGACCTGAGTGGTATGGCTACACCTTC
J gene: TRBJ2-3; D gene: TRBD2; clone size: .; V gene: TRBV11-2; CDR3 protein: CASSILSGGRTDTQYF; CDR3 DNA: TGTGCCAGCAGCATTCTTAGCGGGGGAAGGACAGATACGCAGTATTTT
J gene: TRBJ1-2; D gene: .; clone size: .; V gene: TRBV6-4; CDR3 protein: CASSASAGYGYTF; CDR3 DNA: TGTGCCAGCAGTGCCTCAGCCGGCTATGGCTACACCTTC
J gene: TRBJ1-2; D gene: TRBD1; clone size: .; V gene: TRBV30; CDR3 protein: CAWSGTGSGYTF; CDR3 DNA: TGTGCCTGGAGTGGGACAGGGTCTGGCTACACCTTC
J gene: TRBJ1-5; D gene: .; clone size: .; V gene: TRBV7-2; CDR3 protein: CASSLDYSNQPQHF; CDR3 DNA: TGTGCCAGCAGCTTAGATTATAGCAATCAGCCCCAGCATTTT
J gene: TRBJ2-3; D gene: TRBD1; clone size: .; V gene: TRBV5-1; CDR3 protein: CASTPRTGGTDTQYF; CDR3 DNA: TGCGCCAGCACCCCGAGGACAGGGGGAACAGATACGCAGTATTTT
J gene: TRBJ1-1; D gene: .; clone size: .; V gene: TRBV19; CDR3 protein: CASSADGGTEAFF; CDR3 DNA: TGTGCCAGTAGTGCCGACGGGGGGACTGAAGCTTTCTTT
J gene: TRBJ2-3; D gene: .; clone size: .; V gene: TRBV13; CDR3 protein: CASSSSPPLSGTTDTQYF; CDR3 DNA: TGTGCCAGCAGCTCTAGTCCCCCACTAAGCGGAACCACAGATACGCAGTATTTT
J gene: TRBJ2-5; D gene: .; clone size: .; V gene: TRBV11-3; CDR3 protein: CASSLDGRETQYF; CDR3 DNA: TGTGCCAGCAGCTTAGATGGGAGAGAGACCCAGTACTTC
J gene: TRBJ2-7; D gene: TRBD2; clone size: once; V gene: TRBV29-1; CDR3 protein: CSALLAGGAYEQYF; CDR3 DNA: TGCAGCGCCCTGCTAGCGGGGGGCGCCTACGAGCAGTACTTC
J gene: TRBJ1-5; D gene: TRBD1; clone size: .; V gene: TRBV5-6; CDR3 protein: CASSLAQGANQPQHF; CDR3 DNA: TGTGCCAGCAGCTTGGCTCAGGGGGCTAATCAGCCCCAGCATTTT
J gene: TRBJ2-1; D gene: TRBD1; clone size: .; V gene: TRBV7-3; CDR3 protein: CASSSPGQGVNEQFF; CDR3 DNA: TGTGCCAGCAGCTCTCCGGGACAGGGAGTTAATGAGCAGTTCTTC
J gene: TRBJ1-2; D gene: TRBD1; clone size: .; V gene: TRBV5-1; CDR3 protein: CASSPDRGDYGYTF; CDR3 DNA: TGCGCCAGCAGCCCCGACAGGGGGGACTATGGCTACACCTTC
J gene: TRBJ2-7; D gene: TRBD1; clone size: .; V gene: TRBV6-6; CDR3 protein: CASRRDRAENYEQYF; CDR3 DNA: TGTGCCAGCAGACGAGACAGGGCGGAGAACTACGAGCAGTACTTC
J gene: TRBJ1-1; D gene: TRBD1; clone size: .; V gene: TRBV5-1; CDR3 protein: CASSFGQDTEAFF; CDR3 DNA: TGCGCCAGCAGCTTCGGACAGGACACTGAAGCTTTCTTT
J gene: TRBJ2-7; D gene: TRBD1; clone size: once; V gene: TRBV7-2; CDR3 protein: CASSLGQGETYEQYF; CDR3 DNA: TGTGCCAGCAGCTTAGGCCAGGGGGAGACCTACGAGCAGTACTTC